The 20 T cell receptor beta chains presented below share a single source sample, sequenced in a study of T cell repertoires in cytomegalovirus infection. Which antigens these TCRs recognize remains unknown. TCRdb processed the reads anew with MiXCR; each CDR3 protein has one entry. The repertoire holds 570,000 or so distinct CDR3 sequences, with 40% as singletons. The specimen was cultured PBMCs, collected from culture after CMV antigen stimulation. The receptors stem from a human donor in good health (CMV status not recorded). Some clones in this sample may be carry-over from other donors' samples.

CDR3 loop: CASTIQGARYYGYTF. CDR3 DNA sequence: TGTGCCAGCACCATACAGGGGGCCCGGTATTATGGCTACACCTTC. The chain is built from TRBV2 and TRBJ1-2; 9 positions agree with TRBD1. Unmatched junction bases numbered 11, after V lost 7 bases and J lost 5 bases. The length of the CDR3 is 15 residues. In germline, CDR1 is SNHLY, CDR2 FYNNEI.

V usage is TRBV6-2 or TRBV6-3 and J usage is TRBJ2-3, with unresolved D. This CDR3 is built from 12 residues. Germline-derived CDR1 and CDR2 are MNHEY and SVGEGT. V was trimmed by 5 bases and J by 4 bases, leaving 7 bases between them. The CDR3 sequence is CASSRTSDTQYF. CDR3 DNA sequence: TGTGCCAGCAGTCGAACTTCAGATACGCAGTATTTT.

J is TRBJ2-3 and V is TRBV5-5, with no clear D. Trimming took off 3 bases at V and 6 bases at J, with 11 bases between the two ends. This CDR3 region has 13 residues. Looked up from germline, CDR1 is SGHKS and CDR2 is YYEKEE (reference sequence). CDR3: CASSSGAADTQYF. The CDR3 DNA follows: TGTGCCAGCAGCTCCGGCGCCGCCGATACGCAGTATTTT.

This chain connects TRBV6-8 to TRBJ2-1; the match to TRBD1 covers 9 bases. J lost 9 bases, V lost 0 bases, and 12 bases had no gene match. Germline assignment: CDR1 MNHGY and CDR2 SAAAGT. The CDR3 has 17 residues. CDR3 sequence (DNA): TGTGCCAGCAGTTACTCGGCGGGACAGGGATCGGGTTTTGAGCAGTTCTTC. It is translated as CASSYSAGQGSGFEQFF.

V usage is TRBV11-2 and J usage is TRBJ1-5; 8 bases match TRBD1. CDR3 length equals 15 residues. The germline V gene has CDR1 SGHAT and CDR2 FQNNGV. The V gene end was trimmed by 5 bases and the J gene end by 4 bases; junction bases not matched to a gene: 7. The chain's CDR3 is CASSPTGGRNQPQHF. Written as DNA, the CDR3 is TGTGCCAGCAGCCCTACAGGGGGGAGAAATCAGCCCCAGCATTTT.

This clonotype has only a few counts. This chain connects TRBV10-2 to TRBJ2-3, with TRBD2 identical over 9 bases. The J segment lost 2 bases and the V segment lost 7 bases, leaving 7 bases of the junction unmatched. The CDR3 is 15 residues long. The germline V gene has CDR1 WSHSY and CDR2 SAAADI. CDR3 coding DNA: TGCGCCAGCAAGGAAAGCGGGGGGTACACAGATACGCAGTATTTT. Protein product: CASKESGGYTDTQYF.

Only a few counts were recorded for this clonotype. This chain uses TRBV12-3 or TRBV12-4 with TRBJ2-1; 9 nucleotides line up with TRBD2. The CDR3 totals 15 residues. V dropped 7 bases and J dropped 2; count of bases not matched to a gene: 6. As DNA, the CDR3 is TGTGCCAGCATCCTTAGCGGGGGACCCTACAATGAGCAGTTCTTC. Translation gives CASILSGGPYNEQFF.

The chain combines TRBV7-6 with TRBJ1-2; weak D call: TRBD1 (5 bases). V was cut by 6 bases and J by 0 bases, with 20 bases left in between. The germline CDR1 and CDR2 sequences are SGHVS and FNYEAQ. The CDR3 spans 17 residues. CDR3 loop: CASRDPGRQQANYGYTF. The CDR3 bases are TGTGCCAGCAGAGACCCGGGACGCCAACAAGCTAACTATGGCTACACCTTC.

The CDR3 DNA is TGCAGTGCTAGACTCAGGGATTACGAGCAGTACTTC. This sequence encodes CSARLRDYEQYF. The chain has TRBV20-1 and TRBJ2-7, with D possibly TRBD1 on 5 matching bases. The CDR3 is 12 amino acids. The germline V gene encodes CDR1 DFQATT and CDR2 SNEGSKA (reference sequence). With 2 bases removed from V and 4 bases from J, the gap between germline ends came to 9 bases.

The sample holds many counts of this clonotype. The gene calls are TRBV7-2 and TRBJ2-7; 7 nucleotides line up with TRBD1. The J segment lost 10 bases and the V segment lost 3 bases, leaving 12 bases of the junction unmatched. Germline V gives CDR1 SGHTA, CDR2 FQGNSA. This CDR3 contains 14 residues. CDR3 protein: CASSLGQNRHRQYF. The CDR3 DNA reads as TGTGCCAGCAGCTTGGGACAGAATCGGCACCGTCAGTACTTC.

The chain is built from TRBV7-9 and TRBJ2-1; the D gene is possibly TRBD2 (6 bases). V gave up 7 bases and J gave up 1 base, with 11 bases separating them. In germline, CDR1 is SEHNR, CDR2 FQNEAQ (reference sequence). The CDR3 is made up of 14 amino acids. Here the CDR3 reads CASTTSWSYNEQFF. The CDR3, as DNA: TGTGCCAGCACCACTAGCTGGTCCTACAATGAGCAGTTCTTC. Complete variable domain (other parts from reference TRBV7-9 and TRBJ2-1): DTGVSQNPRHKITKRGQNVTFRCDPISEHNRLYWYRQTLGQGPEFLTYFQNEAQLEKSRLLSDRFSAERPKGSFSTLEIQRTEQGDSAMYLCASTTSWSYNEQFFGPGTRLTVL.

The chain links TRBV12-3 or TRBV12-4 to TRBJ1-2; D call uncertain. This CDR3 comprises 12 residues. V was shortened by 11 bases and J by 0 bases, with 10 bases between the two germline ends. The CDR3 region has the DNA TGTGCCGCGGGCAGAGCTAACTATGGCTACACCTTC. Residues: CAAGRANYGYTF.

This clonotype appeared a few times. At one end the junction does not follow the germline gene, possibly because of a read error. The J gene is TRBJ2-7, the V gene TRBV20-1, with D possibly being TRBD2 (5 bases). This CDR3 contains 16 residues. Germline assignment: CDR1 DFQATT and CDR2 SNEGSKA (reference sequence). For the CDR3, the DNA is TGCAGTGCGAGAGGGCCCCTAGGGTGGTATGCTAGCGAGCAGTACTTC. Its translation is CSARGPLGWYASEQYF.

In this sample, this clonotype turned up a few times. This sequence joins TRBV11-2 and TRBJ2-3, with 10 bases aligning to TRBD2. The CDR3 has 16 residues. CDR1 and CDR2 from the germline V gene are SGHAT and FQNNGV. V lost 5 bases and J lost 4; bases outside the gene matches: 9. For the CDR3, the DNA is TGTGCCAGCAGCCCATCTAGCGGGAGTTACGCAGATACGCAGTATTTT. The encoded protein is CASSPSSGSYADTQYF.

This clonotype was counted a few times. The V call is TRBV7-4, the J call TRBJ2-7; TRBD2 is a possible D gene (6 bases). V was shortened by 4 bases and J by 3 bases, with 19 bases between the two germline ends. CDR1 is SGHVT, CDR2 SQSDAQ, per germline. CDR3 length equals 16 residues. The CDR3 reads CASSWGGESNFYEQYF. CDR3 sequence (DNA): TGTGCCAGCAGCTGGGGCGGGGAGAGCAATTTCTACGAGCAGTACTTC.

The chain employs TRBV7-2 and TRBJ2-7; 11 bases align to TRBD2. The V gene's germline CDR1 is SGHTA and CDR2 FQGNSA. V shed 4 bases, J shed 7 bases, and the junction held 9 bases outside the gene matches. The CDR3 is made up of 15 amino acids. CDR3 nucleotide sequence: TGTGCCAGCAGCTACCTACTAGCGGGAGCACGAGAGCAGTACTTC. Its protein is CASSYLLAGAREQYF.

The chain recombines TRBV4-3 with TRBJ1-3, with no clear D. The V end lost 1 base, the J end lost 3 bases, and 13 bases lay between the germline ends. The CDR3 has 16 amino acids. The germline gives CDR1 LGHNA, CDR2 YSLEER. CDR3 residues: CASSQARTAVGNTIYF. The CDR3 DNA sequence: TGCGCCAGCAGCCAAGCTAGGACTGCTGTTGGAAACACCATATATTTT.

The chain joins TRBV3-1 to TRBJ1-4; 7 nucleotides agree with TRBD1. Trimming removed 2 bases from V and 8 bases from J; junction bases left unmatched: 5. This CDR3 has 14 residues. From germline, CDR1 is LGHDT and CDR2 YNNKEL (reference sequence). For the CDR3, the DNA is TGTGCCAGCAGCCAAAATACAGGGGAGGAAAAACTGTTTTTT. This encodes CASSQNTGEEKLFF.

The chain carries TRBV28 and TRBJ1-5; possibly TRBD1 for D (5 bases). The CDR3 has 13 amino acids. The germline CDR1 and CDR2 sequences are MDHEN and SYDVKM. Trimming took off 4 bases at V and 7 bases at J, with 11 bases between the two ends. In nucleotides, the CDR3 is TGTGCCAGCAGTTATGTCGGGGCCCAGCCCCAGCATTTT. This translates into CASSYVGAQPQHF.

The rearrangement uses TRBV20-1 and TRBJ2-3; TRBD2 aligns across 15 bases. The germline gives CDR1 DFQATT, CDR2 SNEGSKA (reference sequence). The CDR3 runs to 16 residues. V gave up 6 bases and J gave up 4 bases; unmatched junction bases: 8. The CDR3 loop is CSAGGLAGGQADTQYF. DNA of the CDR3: TGCAGTGCCGGAGGACTAGCGGGGGGGCAGGCAGATACGCAGTATTTT.